Shown below are 16 T cell receptor beta chains from a single sample sequenced in a study of beta chain features in type 1 diabetes. General observations from the study: Moderate but significant shortening of TCRB CDR3s was recorded in all four CD4+ subsets from Type 1 diabetes patients.

As every portion of the isolated RNA was reverse transcribed, the sequencing read expressed TCRB transcripts. Method: immunoSEQ multiplex PCR; TCRdb's copy keeps in-frame clones and lacks some. The top ten clones hold less than 0.025% of a sample with hundreds of thousands of clones, around 15% of them seen once. Which antigens these TCRs recognize remains unknown. Specimen: naive CD4+ T cells from blood. The receptors were sampled from a man aged 18 to 35 with type 1 diabetes.

The chain links TRBV2 to TRBJ1-5; D call uncertain. V was trimmed by 6 bases and J by 7 bases, leaving 13 bases between them. This CDR3 region has 13 residues. CDR1 is SNHLY, CDR2 FYNNEI, per germline. This chain's CDR3 is CASRIAGGQPQHF. The CDR3 DNA follows: TGTGCCAGCAGGATTGCGGGAGGGCAGCCCCAGCATTTT.

This clone was seen only a few times. This chain connects TRBV2 to TRBJ2-3; 9 bases agree with TRBD2. There are 16 residues in the CDR3. CDR1 is SNHLY, CDR2 FYNNEI, per germline. The V gene end was trimmed by 6 bases and the J gene end by 1 base; junction bases not matched to a gene: 8. Here the CDR3 reads CASSLLAGRGTDTQYF. The CDR3 DNA sequence: TGTGCCAGCAGCCTCCTAGCGGGGAGGGGCACAGATACGCAGTATTTT.

The CDR3 here is CASSQDQADFRSPHNEQFF. As DNA, the CDR3 is TGCGCCAGCAGCCAAGATCAAGCAGACTTTCGTAGCCCCCACAATGAGCAGTTCTTC. The chain has TRBV4-1 and TRBJ2-1; D uncertain. Trimming took 0 bases from V and 5 from J, leaving 23 bases between them. The CDR3 is made up of 19 amino acids. Germline CDR1 is MGHRA and CDR2 is YSYEKL.

The chain couples TRBV11-1 to TRBJ2-2; no firm D call. V dropped 4 bases and J dropped 1 base, with 7 bases sitting between them. CDR1 is SGHAT, CDR2 FQDESV, per germline (reference sequence). The CDR3 runs 14 residues. The CDR3 DNA sequence: TGTGCCAGCAGCTCCCAGCAGAACACCGGGGAGCTGTTTTTT. Its protein is CASSSQQNTGELFF. Supplemented by reference TRBV11-1 and TRBJ2-2, the full variable domain reads EAEVAQSPRYKITEKSQAVAFWCDPISGHATLYWYRQILGQGPELLVQFQDESVVDDSQLPKDRFSAERLKGVDSTLKIQPAELGDSAMYLCASSSQQNTGELFFGEGSRLTVL.

This clone was detected a few times. The identical CDR3 is also encoded by other nucleotide sequences in the sample. The rearrangement links TRBV13 to TRBJ1-1, with D unresolved. This CDR3 is 14 amino acids long. Germline V gene lookup returns CDR1 PRHDT and CDR2 FYEKMQ (reference sequence). V shed 0 bases and J shed 1 base, with 6 bases lying between them. In nucleotides, the CDR3 is TGTGCCAGCAGCTTAGGTGGGAGGAACACTGAAGCTTTCTTT. This codes for CASSLGGRNTEAFF.

J is TRBJ2-5 and V is TRBV11-3; TRBD2 matches 13 bases. The trim removed 5 bases at V and 5 bases at J, leaving 5 bases unmatched. The CDR3 has 15 amino acids. Looked up from germline, CDR1 is SGHNT and CDR2 is YENEEA. The CDR3 loop is CASSPGLAGVETQYF. CDR3 nucleotides: TGTGCCAGCAGCCCCGGACTAGCGGGGGTTGAGACCCAGTACTTC.

Written as DNA, the CDR3 is TGTGCCTGGAGTGTAGATAGGGGGGACTATGGCTACACCTTC. This encodes CAWSVDRGDYGYTF. This chain links TRBV30 with TRBJ1-2; possible D gene TRBD1, 6 bases. This CDR3 is built from 14 residues. V was clipped by 0 bases and J by 3 bases, with 11 bases between them. Germline V lookup: CDR1 GTSNPN, CDR2 SVGIG (reference sequence). Combining the CDR3 with reference TRBV30 and TRBJ1-2 gives the whole variable domain SQTIHQWPATLVQPVGSPLSLECTVEGTSNPNLYWYRQAAGRGLQLLFYSVGIGQISSEVPQNLSASRPQDRQFILSSKKLLLSDSGFYLCAWSVDRGDYGYTFGSGTRLTVV.

The V gene is TRBV6-5, the J gene TRBJ2-3; 8 nucleotides agree with TRBD2. V shed 6 bases, J shed 4 bases, and the junction held 3 bases outside the gene matches. This CDR3 spans 13 amino acids. Germline V CDR1 and CDR2: MNHEY, SVGAGI. The CDR3 protein is CASRLAGADTQYF. CDR3 bases: TGTGCCAGCAGGCTAGCGGGCGCAGATACGCAGTATTTT.

This clone was counted a few times. The chain is built from TRBV11-2 and TRBJ2-4; no clear D. Per the germline V gene, CDR1 is SGHAT and CDR2 is FQNNGV. The V gene lost 3 bases and the J gene lost 1 base, with 16 bases spanning the gap. This CDR3 is 17 amino acids long. Here the CDR3 DNA reads TGTGCCAGCAGCTTCCCGACGAGATACACTGCCAAAAACATTCAGTACTTC. Residues: CASSFPTRYTAKNIQYF.

Only a few counts were recorded for this clone. The chain is built from TRBV7-8 and TRBJ1-1; no firm D call. Germline CDR1 SGHVS, CDR2 FQNEAQ. This CDR3 contains 14 residues. The germline V and J ends were trimmed by 1 base and 8 bases, with 14 bases remaining between them. CDR3 bases: TGTGCCAGCAGCTTAGAGCAAGCGACCTCCGAAGCTTTCTTT. Translating it yields CASSLEQATSEAFF.

The chain recombines TRBV10-2 with TRBJ2-1; D might be TRBD1 (5 bases). Germline V gene data show CDR1 as WSHSY and CDR2 as SAAADI. V dropped 4 bases and J dropped 7 bases, with 11 bases sitting between them. The CDR3 loop spans 13 amino acids. CDR3 sequence: CASSGQGINEQFF. CDR3 DNA: TGCGCCAGCAGTGGTCAGGGAATTAATGAGCAGTTCTTC.

The sample holds one count of this clone. DNA for the CDR3: TGTGCCAGCAGTTTGGTCCCCCTCGTAGTTGGCAATCAGCCCCAGCATTTT. It encodes CASSLVPLVVGNQPQHF. The V call is TRBV27, the J call TRBJ1-5; the D is unclear. CDR1 is MNHEY, CDR2 SMNVEV, per germline (reference sequence). The CDR3 totals 17 residues. With 3 bases removed from V and 2 bases from J, the gap between germline ends came to 17 bases.

This clone was observed a few times. The rearrangement links TRBV2 to TRBJ2-1; D remains ambiguous. Germline loops: CDR1 SNHLY, CDR2 FYNNEI. The CDR3 extends over 11 amino acids. V was clipped by 2 bases and J by 10 bases, with 6 bases between them. In nucleotides, the CDR3 is TGTGCCAGCAGTGAACCGGCCGAGCAGTTCTTC. This gives the protein CASSEPAEQFF.

The chain carries TRBV5-8 and TRBJ2-3; TRBD1 is a possible D gene (7 bases). The germline V gene has CDR1 SGHTS and CDR2 YDEGEE. The CDR3 length is 16 residues. Trimming cost V 4 bases and J 0 bases, with 15 bases left between them. CDR3 loop: CASSEAGQSSTDTQYF. CDR3 bases: TGTGCCAGCAGCGAGGCGGGACAGTCGAGCACAGATACGCAGTATTTT.

The gene calls are TRBV30 and TRBJ1-1; tentative D call: TRBD1 (5 bases). The V gene's germline CDR1 is GTSNPN and CDR2 SVGIG (reference sequence). There are 12 residues in the CDR3. Trimming left V 0 bases short and J 10 bases short, with 12 bases between. The CDR3 reads CAWSVGEGPAFF. CDR3 coding DNA: TGTGCCTGGAGTGTAGGCGAGGGGCCAGCTTTCTTT.

This clone was seen only a few times. The chain recombines TRBV7-9 with TRBJ2-3; D is unresolved. The CDR3 length is 13 residues. CDR1 is SEHNR, CDR2 FQNEAQ, per germline (reference sequence). V dropped 1 base and J dropped 4 bases, with 6 bases sitting between them. For the CDR3, the DNA is TGTGCCAGCAGCTTAGTGGCCCCAGATACGCAGTATTTT. It specifies CASSLVAPDTQYF.